Presented here are 21 T cell receptor beta chains from one specimen sequenced in a study of shared clonotypes between healthy human individuals. The table came from immunoSEQ multiplex PCR; TCRdb's copy has only in-frame clones and leaves some out. This table holds 2 million or so clones, around 95% found once. The material sequenced was naive CD4+ T cells sorted from blood. Subset noted: CD45RA+ positively selected. The receptors stem from a man between 18 and 35 years old in good health.

The genes are TRBV6-6 and TRBJ1-6, with TRBD1 matching 7 bases. In germline, CDR1 is MNHNY, CDR2 SVGAGI (reference sequence). The ends lost 7 bases at V and 8 bases at J; junction bases unmatched: 2. The CDR3 has 12 amino acids. The CDR3 region has the DNA TGTGCCAGCAAAACAGGGGATTCACCCCTCCACTTT. This sequence encodes CASKTGDSPLHF.

V and J are TRBV6-1 and TRBJ2-1; D remains unclear. In germline, CDR1 is MNHNS, CDR2 SASEGT. The CDR3 totals 15 residues. V lost 5 bases to trimming and J lost 0 bases, with 11 bases between them. CDR3 nucleotide sequence: TGTGCCAGCAGTATTGCCCCTAACTCCTACAATGAGCAGTTCTTC. It translates to CASSIAPNSYNEQFF.

Concerning this clone: Other DNA sequences in the sample encode the same CDR3. The genes are TRBV2 and TRBJ1-2; 7 nucleotides align to TRBD1. Germline loops: CDR1 SNHLY, CDR2 FYNNEI. The CDR3 loop spans 13 amino acids. The junction had 3 bases not matched to a gene; V was cut back by 0 bases and J by 8 bases. The CDR3 DNA reads TGTGCCAGCAGTGAAGCGCAGGGGGGAGGCTACACCTTC. This sequence encodes CASSEAQGGGYTF. The full variable domain, completed using reference TRBV2 and TRBJ1-2, is EPEVTQTPSHQVTQMGQEVILRCVPISNHLYFYWYRQILGQKVEFLVSFYNNEISEKSEIFDDQFSVERPDGSNFTLKIRSTKLEDSAMYFCASSEAQGGGYTFGSGTRLTVV.

This chain links TRBV5-1 with TRBJ1-4, with TRBD1 identical over 8 bases. The CDR3 is made up of 15 amino acids. Germline CDR1 is SGHRS and CDR2 is YFSETQ. V shed 3 bases and J 7 bases; nucleotides not matched to a gene: 8. This CDR3 is CASSSGDRGLEKLFF. CDR3 DNA sequence: TGCGCCAGCAGCTCCGGAGACAGGGGTCTTGAAAAACTGTTTTTT.

This clone was counted a few times. In DNA form, the CDR3 reads TGTGCCAGCAGTCGGACAGGAATTGGCTACACCTTC. Translated: CASSRTGIGYTF. V and J are TRBV6-5 and TRBJ1-2; 7 nucleotides agree with TRBD1. Germline V gene lookup returns CDR1 MNHEY and CDR2 SVGAGI. The CDR3 is 12 amino acids. With V trimmed by 5 bases and J by 7 bases, 4 bases remained unmatched.

The gene calls are TRBV7-2 and TRBJ2-7; D call uncertain. The CDR3 loop spans 16 amino acids. In germline, CDR1 is SGHTA, CDR2 FQGNSA. Trimming took 2 bases from V and 9 from J, leaving 23 bases between them. CDR3 sequence (DNA): TGTGCCAGCAGCTTATCCATTCTGGAAAAATCGGTCGGGCAGTACTTC. Translating gives CASSLSILEKSVGQYF. The full variable domain, completed using reference TRBV7-2 and TRBJ2-7, is GAGVSQSPSNKVTEKGKDVELRCDPISGHTALYWYRQSLGQGLEFLIYFQGNSAPDKSGLPSDRFSAERTGGSVSTLTIQRTQQEDSAVYLCASSLSILEKSVGQYFGPGTRLTVT.

The chain carries TRBV27 and TRBJ2-7; D gene ambiguous. CDR1 and CDR2 (germline): MNHEY, SMNVEV (reference sequence). CDR3 length: 12 amino acids. The V end was cut by 7 bases, the J end by 4 bases, with 11 bases between. For the CDR3, the DNA is TGTGCCAGCAACGAGAGGAATTACGAGCAGTACTTC. Translated, it gives CASNERNYEQYF.

The genes are TRBV30 and TRBJ1-2, with D unresolved. Trimming left V 1 base short and J 2 bases short, with 8 bases between. The CDR3 is made up of 13 amino acids. The germline gives CDR1 GTSNPN, CDR2 SVGIG (reference sequence). CDR3 sequence reads: CAWSEYSNYGYTF. Here the CDR3 DNA reads TGTGCCTGGAGTGAGTACAGCAACTATGGCTACACCTTC. The whole variable domain, filled in from reference TRBV30 and TRBJ1-2, reads SQTIHQWPATLVQPVGSPLSLECTVEGTSNPNLYWYRQAAGRGLQLLFYSVGIGQISSEVPQNLSASRPQDRQFILSSKKLLLSDSGFYLCAWSEYSNYGYTFGSGTRLTVV.

This clone was detected only once. The chain uses TRBV5-1 and TRBJ2-7; D gene uncertain. Germline V gene data show CDR1 as SGHRS and CDR2 as YFSETQ. This CDR3 contains 15 residues. Trimming left V 2 bases short and J 1 base short, with 13 bases between. DNA of the CDR3: TGCGCCAGCAGCTTAATGGCAGTCAGTTCCTACGAGCAGTACTTC. Protein product: CASSLMAVSSYEQYF.

The CDR3 loop is CASSQRTGYSPLHF. In nucleotides, the CDR3 is TGTGCCAGCAGCCAACGGACAGGGTATTCACCCCTCCACTTT. The rearrangement links TRBV5-8 to TRBJ1-6, with 8 bases lining up with TRBD1. With V trimmed by 4 bases and J by 8 bases, 5 bases remained unmatched. The CDR3 loop spans 14 amino acids. The germline V gene encodes CDR1 SGHTS and CDR2 YDEGEE.

The V and J genes are TRBV6-5 and TRBJ2-2; 7 nucleotides align to TRBD1. Unmatched junction bases numbered 2, after V lost 2 bases and J lost 2 bases. The CDR3 spans 15 residues. The V gene's germline CDR1 is MNHEY and CDR2 SVGAGI. This CDR3 is CASSYGTANTGELFF. CDR3 sequence (DNA): TGTGCCAGCAGTTACGGGACAGCAAACACCGGGGAGCTGTTTTTT.

This chain links TRBV28 with TRBJ2-7; TRBD1 is a possible D gene (6 bases). V lost 6 bases and J 1 base, leaving 16 bases between the germline ends. This CDR3 is built from 15 residues. Germline V gene data show CDR1 as MDHEN and CDR2 as SYDVKM. The DNA of the CDR3 is TGTGCCAGCAGCCTACAGGGTAAGGTGTCCTACGAGCAGTACTTC. Its protein is CASSLQGKVSYEQYF. Based on the CDR3 plus reference TRBV28 and TRBJ2-7, the full variable domain is DVKVTQSSRYLVKRTGEKVFLECVQDMDHENMFWYRQDPGLGLRLIYFSYDVKMKEKGDIPEGYSVSREKKERFSLILESASTNQTSMYLCASSLQGKVSYEQYFGPGTRLTVT.

Details on this clone: The sample carries other DNA sequences with the same CDR3. The J gene is TRBJ1-1, the V gene TRBV4-1; the match to TRBD1 covers 8 bases. Germline CDR1 reads MGHRA; CDR2 reads YSYEKL. The CDR3 contains 15 residues. The ends lost 3 bases at V and 2 bases at J; junction bases unmatched: 5. The CDR3 loop reads CASSQVTGVNTEAFF. The CDR3 DNA follows: TGCGCCAGCAGCCAGGTGACAGGGGTCAACACTGAAGCTTTCTTT.

V and J are TRBV7-9 and TRBJ2-3; no firm D call. The CDR3 has 15 residues. V lost 4 bases and J 0 bases, leaving 11 bases between the germline ends. Germline CDR1 is SEHNR and CDR2 is FQNEAQ (reference sequence). CDR3 nucleotides: TGTGCCAGCAGCTCGCAGTTCGTAAGCACAGATACGCAGTATTTT. It translates to CASSSQFVSTDTQYF.

The rearrangement links TRBV5-4 to TRBJ1-4, with D perhaps matching TRBD1 (6 bases). The CDR3 runs to 14 residues. The ends were cut back, 4 bases at V and 4 bases at J, with 11 bases in the middle. Per the germline V gene, CDR1 is SGHNT and CDR2 is YYREEE (reference sequence). Here the CDR3 reads CASSPEGGNEKLFF. CDR3 DNA: TGTGCCAGCAGCCCGGAGGGGGGTAATGAAAAACTGTTTTTT.

The chain recombines TRBV27 with TRBJ2-1; the D is unclear. The germline V gene encodes CDR1 MNHEY and CDR2 SMNVEV (reference sequence). V lost 3 bases to trimming and J lost 5 bases, with 8 bases between them. The CDR3 is 13 residues long. In nucleotides, the CDR3 is TGTGCCAGCAGTTTGGCGGTGAACAATGAGCAGTTCTTC. It is translated as CASSLAVNNEQFF.

This clone is a singleton in its sample. As DNA, the CDR3 is TGTGCCATCAGTGAGTCTGATCCAGGGGGCCCCAAAAACATTCAGTACTTC. Residues: CAISESDPGGPKNIQYF. The chain combines TRBV10-3 with TRBJ2-4; TRBD1 matches at 8 bases. CDR1 and CDR2 from the germline V gene are ENHRY and SYGVKD. V was pared by 0 bases and J by 2 bases, with 6 bases of the junction left unmatched. The CDR3 is made up of 17 amino acids.

This clone was observed a single time. This chain connects TRBV7-2 to TRBJ1-3; TRBD1 agrees at 7 bases. J lost 4 bases, V lost 1 base, and 4 bases had no gene match. CDR1 is SGHTA and CDR2 is FQGNSA in the germline V gene. The CDR3 runs 15 residues. Here the CDR3 reads CASSLDRGQGNTIYF. The CDR3 bases are TGTGCCAGCAGCTTAGATAGGGGGCAAGGAAACACCATATATTTT.

V gene TRBV7-9 combines with J gene TRBJ1-3, with 7 bases identical to TRBD1. This CDR3 has 16 amino acids. After removal of 3 bases from V and 2 bases from J, the junction contained 7 bases not matched to a gene. Germline V CDR1 and CDR2: SEHNR, FQNEAQ (reference sequence). The CDR3 DNA is TGTGCCAGCAGCTTCGGGCGACAGGGCGCTGGAAACACCATATATTTT. It encodes CASSFGRQGAGNTIYF.

A single count supports this clone. As DNA, the CDR3 is TGCGCCAGCAGCCTCCGGACAGGGCCGGGCTACACCTTC. It encodes CASSLRTGPGYTF. J is TRBJ1-2 and V is TRBV5-1, with 8 positions matching TRBD1. The CDR3 is 13 amino acids. CDR1 is SGHRS and CDR2 is YFSETQ in the germline V gene. The J segment lost 8 bases and the V segment lost 4 bases, leaving 7 bases of the junction unmatched.

The V gene is TRBV7-9, the J gene TRBJ2-7; no definite D call. This CDR3 spans 13 amino acids. Germline CDR1 and CDR2: SEHNR and FQNEAQ (reference sequence). The V end lost 1 base, the J end lost 3 bases, and 7 bases lay between the germline ends. The CDR3 reads CASSLGHGYEQYF. CDR3 DNA: TGTGCCAGCAGCTTAGGACACGGCTACGAGCAGTACTTC.